This TCR beta chain was observed in a study of beta chain features in type 1 diabetes. Since all of the isolated RNA was reverse transcribed, expressed TCRB transcripts were what got sequenced. Here immunoSEQ multiplex PCR was the method, and the copy in TCRdb shows in-frame clones only, minus some. The table has 400,000 to 500,000 clones, approximately 15% seen once. Germline V gene lookup returns CDR1 LGHNA and CDR2 YSLEER. CDR3 length: 15 residues. V trimming: 1 base; J trimming: 6 bases; junction bases outside the gene matches: 8. General study results and limits: In all four CD4+ subsets, TCRB CDR3 length was significantly, moderately reduced in type 1 diabetes.

As concerns this clone: Its target is not known.

This sequence joins TRBV4-3 and TRBJ1-2, with 7 bases fitting TRBD1. Sequenced: naive CD4+ T cells from blood. The sequence came from a man aged 25 to 40 in good health. CDR3 protein: CASSQGQGDGDGYTF. CDR3 nucleotide sequence: TGCGCCAGCAGCCAAGGACAGGGAGATGGTGATGGCTACACCTTC.